The entry that follows covers one TCR beta chain sequence. Its antigen is currently unknown. These data belong to a study of OX40 agonist ivuxolimab in advanced cancers. The data were produced by immunoSEQ multiplex PCR, yet TCRdb's version contains in-frame clones alone and is incomplete. The table shows about 77,000 clones, with more than 70% occurring only once. With autoimmune disease history or systemic immunosuppression, patients were excluded. At baseline, cycle 4 day 1, and cycle 7 day 1, blood was sampled. The germline V gene has CDR1 LNHDA and CDR2 SQIVND (reference sequence). The CDR3 extends over 14 amino acids. V gave up 4 bases and J gave up 5 bases, with 15 bases separating them. Study results and limitations: Normalized T-cell clonal expansion was also low in a subset of nonresponders. The authors did not determine the antigen specificity of the expanded peripheral T cells.

The source is an adult with an advanced solid tumor such as melanoma, head and neck, liver or kidney cancer. The chain joins TRBV19 to TRBJ2-7, with D maybe TRBD1 (6 bases). The source was CD4+ or CD8+ T cells sorted from blood, collected in a trial of the OX40 agonist ivuxolimab. CDR3 region: CASSKATGRNEQYF. The CDR3 DNA follows: TGTGCCAGTAGTAAGGCGACAGGTAGAAACGAGCAGTACTTC.